This T cell receptor beta chain was identified in a study of T cell repertoires in cytomegalovirus infection. Study-level background: Alongside well-studied HLA-B-restricted CMV epitopes, recently identified HLA-C-restricted CMV epitopes were also used. It was the public TCR beta signatures that indicated both CMV infection and matching HLA type.

Trimming cost V 0 bases and J 0 bases, with 6 bases left between them. The CDR3 has 15 amino acids. Germline loops: CDR1 DFQATT, CDR2 SNEGSKA (reference sequence). TCRdb re-called the reads through MiXCR, storing one row per CDR3 protein. The table lists fewer than 900,000 distinct CDR3 sequences, almost 30% of them singletons. Comments on this clonotype: The target antigen is unknown.

General observations from the study: HLA-C-restricted TCR beta clonotypes specific for CMV led the ex vivo response.

V and J are TRBV20-1 and TRBJ2-6; no definite D call. Sequenced material: cultured CD8+ T cells from PBMCs, taken from culture after CMV antigen stimulation. This receptor was obtained from a human donor in good health (CMV status not recorded). Some clones in this sample may be carry-over from other donors' samples. CDR3 loop: CSAREVYSGANVLTF. CDR3 nucleotides: TGCAGTGCTAGAGAGGTTTACTCTGGGGCCAACGTCCTGACTTTC.